Presented here are 28 T cell receptor beta chains from one specimen sequenced in a study of blood T cell repertoires in COVID-19. The method was immunoSEQ multiplex PCR; TCRdb's version includes in-frame clones alone and lacks a portion of them. The sample has 300,000 or so clones; around 88% are singletons. Sequencing was done on a sample of peripheral blood. All receptors come from a woman aged 45-59 years with acute or convalescent COVID-19.

The chain uses TRBV28 and TRBJ1-6; the match to TRBD1 covers 7 bases. The CDR3 runs 14 residues. Losses at the gene ends were 2 bases for V and 10 bases for J; bases not matched to a gene: 5. Per the germline V gene, CDR1 is MDHEN and CDR2 is SYDVKM. CDR3 sequence (DNA): TGTGCCAGCAGTTTAGAGGGGGCATGGTCACCCCTCCACTTT. Encoded protein: CASSLEGAWSPLHF.

The chain recombines TRBV6-1 with TRBJ1-3; perhaps TRBD1 as D (5 bases). V was pared by 3 bases and J by 10 bases, with 19 bases between. The CDR3 loop spans 15 amino acids. Germline V gene sequence: CDR1 MNHNS, CDR2 SASEGT. This chain's CDR3 is CASSEGGSRRGTIYF. Here the CDR3 DNA reads TGTGCCAGCAGTGAGGGGGGATCGCGGAGGGGTACCATATATTTT.

The rearrangement links TRBV9 to TRBJ2-1, with a possible D match to TRBD2 (6 bases). Trimming removed 0 bases at V and 4 bases at J, with 11 bases between. The CDR3 runs to 15 residues. The germline V gene encodes CDR1 SGDLS and CDR2 YYNGEE. CDR3: CASSVGPGVYNEQFF. CDR3 nucleotides: TGTGCCAGCAGCGTAGGTCCGGGAGTGTACAATGAGCAGTTCTTC.

V and J are TRBV6-2 or TRBV6-3 and TRBJ1-5, with D hard to call. The CDR3 has 17 residues. V lost 6 bases, J lost 2 bases, and 20 bases lay in between. Germline values: CDR1 MNHEY, CDR2 SVGEGT. This CDR3 is CASSPTYLPVGNQPQHF. CDR3 nucleotide sequence: TGTGCCAGCAGCCCTACTTACCTCCCGGTGGGCAATCAGCCCCAGCATTTT.

The V and J genes are TRBV3-1 (or the pseudogene TRBV3-2) and TRBJ1-2; TRBD1 agrees at 10 bases. CDR1 and CDR2 from the germline V gene are LGHDT and YNNKEL (reference sequence). With 3 bases clipped from V and 1 base from J, the junction kept 5 bases outside the gene matches. This CDR3 spans 16 amino acids. The CDR3 protein is CASSHRDRGHNYGYTF. CDR3 nucleotide sequence: TGTGCCAGCAGCCACCGGGACAGGGGTCATAACTATGGCTACACCTTC.

V gene TRBV5-1 combines with J gene TRBJ2-3, with D possibly matching TRBD2 (6 bases). This CDR3 contains 14 residues. Germline V gene data show CDR1 as SGHRS and CDR2 as YFSETQ. Trimming shortened V by 0 bases and J by 3 bases, and 8 bases separated the two germline ends. The CDR3 bases are TGCGCCAGCAGCTTGGAACTAGCAACAGATACGCAGTATTTT. It yields the protein CASSLELATDTQYF.

A note on this clone: Within the sample, other DNA sequences also encode this same CDR3. This chain uses TRBV27 with TRBJ2-5, with a tentative D call TRBD1 (7 bases). V was shortened by 3 bases and J by 5 bases, with 13 bases between the two germline ends. The CDR3 totals 14 residues. Germline lookup yields CDR1 MNHEY and CDR2 SMNVEV (reference sequence). CDR3 in DNA: TGTGCCAGCAGTTTGGAGGGGGCGGGGGAGACCCAGTACTTC. Its protein product is CASSLEGAGETQYF.

The V and J genes are TRBV20-1 and TRBJ2-2; D uncertain. CDR1 is DFQATT and CDR2 is SNEGSKA in the germline V gene (reference sequence). V was shortened by 4 bases and J by 8 bases, with 8 bases between the two germline ends. This CDR3 has 11 residues. The CDR3 region is CSAILRGELFF. The CDR3, as DNA: TGCAGTGCTATCCTGCGAGGGGAGCTGTTTTTT.

This sequence joins TRBV9 and TRBJ2-1; D possibly corresponds to TRBD1 (5 bases). V lost 2 bases and J lost 5, with 8 bases in between. Germline V CDR1 and CDR2: SGDLS, YYNGEE. The CDR3 has 13 amino acids. As DNA, the CDR3 is TGTGCCAGCAGCGTGGACAAAAACAATGAGCAGTTCTTC. Its protein product is CASSVDKNNEQFF.

The chain couples TRBV9 to TRBJ2-7; no clear D. V was trimmed by 0 bases and J by 2 bases, leaving 6 bases between them. The CDR3 consists of 13 residues. Germline CDR1 and CDR2: SGDLS and YYNGEE. CDR3 amino acids: CASSVDSPYEQYF. The CDR3 coding sequence is TGTGCCAGCAGCGTAGACAGTCCCTACGAGCAGTACTTC.

This chain uses TRBV18 with TRBJ2-7, with TRBD2 matching 10 bases. Germline CDR1 reads KGHSH; CDR2 reads LQKENI. The junction had 5 bases not matched to a gene; V was cut back by 1 base and J by 5 bases. The CDR3 totals 15 residues. CDR3 nucleotides: TGTGCCAGCTCACCACGGCTAGCGGGAGTCGACGAGCAGTACTTC. Residues: CASSPRLAGVDEQYF.

The J gene is TRBJ1-1, the V gene TRBV13, with 9 bases aligning to TRBD1. Trimming took 5 bases from V and 9 from J; bases not matched to a gene: 4. This CDR3 comprises 12 residues. Germline CDR1 and CDR2: PRHDT and FYEKMQ (reference sequence). The CDR3 sequence: CASSLGTGQAFF. For the CDR3, the DNA is TGTGCCAGCAGCCTCGGGACAGGGCAAGCTTTCTTT.

The chain links TRBV27 to TRBJ2-7, with D perhaps TRBD1 (5 bases). V lost 8 bases and J 6 bases, leaving 17 bases between the germline ends. The CDR3 is made up of 13 amino acids. Germline values: CDR1 MNHEY, CDR2 SMNVEV (reference sequence). CDR3 sequence: CASYSRDLREQYF. Written as DNA, the CDR3 is TGTGCCAGCTATAGCAGGGATCTACGCGAGCAGTACTTC.

The chain links TRBV5-1 to TRBJ1-4, with D unresolved. Trimming took off 6 bases at V and 0 bases at J, with 9 bases between the two ends. Germline loops: CDR1 SGHRS, CDR2 YFSETQ. The CDR3 runs to 14 residues. The CDR3 spells CASTADSTNEKLFF. CDR3 in DNA: TGCGCCAGCACCGCAGATTCAACTAATGAAAAACTGTTTTTT.

The chain links TRBV7-3 to TRBJ2-2; 9 bases fit TRBD2. With V trimmed by 2 bases and J by 4 bases, 8 bases remained unmatched. The CDR3 is 17 amino acids. Germline CDR1 reads SGHTA; CDR2 reads FQGTGA. The CDR3 protein is CASSLGSGRSGTGELFF. Here the CDR3 DNA reads TGTGCCAGCAGCTTAGGTAGCGGGAGATCTGGCACCGGGGAGCTGTTTTTT.

The V and J genes are TRBV5-6 and TRBJ1-4; TRBD1 aligns across 7 bases. This CDR3 has 14 amino acids. Germline assignment: CDR1 SGHDT and CDR2 YYEEEE. J lost 2 bases, V lost 4 bases, and 2 bases had no gene match. CDR3 in amino acids: CASSRGQTNEKLFF. DNA of the CDR3: TGTGCCAGCAGCCGGGGACAGACTAATGAAAAACTGTTTTTT.

The V gene is TRBV5-6, the J gene TRBJ1-5; no reliable D call. V lost 0 bases and J lost 0, with 7 bases in between. The CDR3 covers 15 residues. Per the germline V gene, CDR1 is SGHDT and CDR2 is YYEEEE. The CDR3 DNA reads as TGTGCCAGCAGCTTGGTCGGGAATAGCAATCAGCCCCAGCATTTT. Its protein is CASSLVGNSNQPQHF.

The V gene is TRBV29-1, the J gene TRBJ1-1; maybe TRBD1 (6 bases). Germline lookup yields CDR1 SQVTM and CDR2 ANQGSEA. Between the trimmed V and J ends, which lost 6 bases and 1 base, there was a span of 12 bases. The CDR3 loop spans 13 amino acids. CDR3 DNA: TGCAGCGTACAGGACAGTTGGAACACTGAAGCTTTCTTT. Translation gives CSVQDSWNTEAFF.

The V and J genes are TRBV27 and TRBJ1-1, with TRBD1 matching over 7 bases. From germline, CDR1 is MNHEY and CDR2 SMNVEV (reference sequence). The CDR3 has 16 residues. The J segment lost 3 bases and the V segment lost 4 bases, leaving 11 bases of the junction unmatched. The CDR3 nucleotides are TGTGCCAGCAGTTCAGGGACAGTTCCTTGGGACACTGAAGCTTTCTTT. Amino acid sequence: CASSSGTVPWDTEAFF.

The rearrangement uses TRBV4-1 and TRBJ1-3; no definite D call. The germline V gene encodes CDR1 MGHRA and CDR2 YSYEKL. V was trimmed by 4 bases and J by 0 bases, leaving 19 bases between them. The CDR3 consists of 18 residues. CDR3 coding DNA: TGCGCCAGCAGCCCCACTTCACCGGTCAGGCCCTCTGGAAACACCATATATTTT. This codes for CASSPTSPVRPSGNTIYF.

The chain couples TRBV6-1 to TRBJ1-4; D not certain. Germline assignment: CDR1 MNHNS and CDR2 SASEGT. Trimming left V 0 bases short and J 5 bases short, with 13 bases between. The CDR3 runs to 16 residues. CDR3 sequence (DNA): TGTGCCAGCAGTGAAGCACCCGGAGTCCAAAATGAAAAACTGTTTTTT. Protein: CASSEAPGVQNEKLFF.

The J gene is TRBJ2-5, the V gene TRBV14; TRBD2 matches 10 bases. The CDR3 consists of 16 residues. After removal of 0 bases from V and 6 bases from J, the junction contained 7 bases not matched to a gene. CDR1 is SGHDN, CDR2 FVKESK, per germline. CDR3 DNA: TGTGCCAGCAGCCAAGAGGGACAGCGGGAGGGGAAGACCCAGTACTTC. It encodes CASSQEGQREGKTQYF.

The chain links TRBV15 to TRBJ2-7, with 10 positions matching TRBD2. The J segment lost 0 bases and the V segment lost 4 bases, leaving 12 bases of the junction unmatched. This CDR3 spans 18 amino acids. Germline CDR1 is LNHNV and CDR2 is YYDKDF (reference sequence). This CDR3 is CATSTVAGLAVSSYEQYF. The CDR3 DNA sequence: TGTGCCACCAGCACAGTTGCTGGACTAGCGGTAAGCTCCTACGAGCAGTACTTC.

The table lists this clone with a count of one. The V and J genes are TRBV7-2 and TRBJ2-1, with D tentatively TRBD2 (6 bases). This CDR3 has 13 residues. The V gene's germline CDR1 is SGHTA and CDR2 FQGNSA. Trimming removed 5 bases from V and 9 bases from J, with 14 bases in between. For the CDR3, the DNA is TGTGCCAGCAGCGCACGACTAGTGGGTGAGCAGTTCTTC. It encodes CASSARLVGEQFF.

The CDR3 nucleotides are TGTGCCACCAGTGATCCGGCCTTCGGGGGGGGTCAGCCCCAGCATTTT. It translates to CATSDPAFGGGQPQHF. This chain joins TRBV24-1 and TRBJ1-5, with D maybe TRBD1 (5 bases). Looked up from germline, CDR1 is KGHDR and CDR2 is SFDVKD. CDR3 length: 16 amino acids. Trimming stripped 3 bases from V and 6 bases from J, with 17 bases between.

The chain recombines TRBV7-9 with TRBJ2-7; 9 nucleotides line up with TRBD1. With V trimmed by 7 bases and J by 5 bases, 12 bases remained unmatched. The V gene's germline CDR1 is SEHNR and CDR2 FQNEAQ (reference sequence). The CDR3 consists of 15 residues. CDR3 coding DNA: TGTGCCAGCACCTCGCCCCGGGACAGGGTTAACGAGCAGTACTTC. Protein product: CASTSPRDRVNEQYF.

The chain links TRBV4-3 to TRBJ2-3, with no clear D. The CDR3 totals 16 residues. Trimming cost V 0 bases and J 0 bases, with 10 bases left between them. Germline V gene data show CDR1 as LGHNA and CDR2 as YSLEER. The CDR3 sequence: CASSQDPVPSTDTQYF. CDR3 coding DNA: TGCGCCAGCAGCCAAGATCCGGTGCCTAGCACAGATACGCAGTATTTT.

In its sample, this clone was seen once. V usage is TRBV20-1 and J usage is TRBJ1-4; TRBD1 might be the D (5 bases). The CDR3 consists of 11 residues. Trimming pared 6 bases from V and 7 bases from J, leaving 9 bases between. Germline loops: CDR1 DFQATT, CDR2 SNEGSKA (reference sequence). The CDR3 DNA reads TGCAGTGCGGGGGGGGGTGAAAAACTGTTTTTT. Its translation is CSAGGGEKLFF.